Shown below are 10 T cell receptor beta chains from a single sample sequenced in a study of blood T cell repertoires in COVID-19. Profiling relied on immunoSEQ multiplex PCR, and the TCRdb table lists in-frame clones only, not all of them. The sample has around 700,000 clones; 90% are singletons. Sample: peripheral blood. These receptors were obtained from a woman between 18 and 30 years old with acute or convalescent COVID-19.

The chain recombines TRBV9 with TRBJ1-2, with TRBD1 matching over 8 bases. V gave up 6 bases and J gave up 6 bases; unmatched junction bases: 7. The V gene's germline CDR1 is SGDLS and CDR2 YYNGEE. The CDR3 extends over 13 amino acids. The CDR3 here is CASMTDREHGYTF. CDR3 nucleotide sequence: TGTGCCAGCATGACGGACAGGGAACATGGCTACACCTTC.

V usage is TRBV7-2 and J usage is TRBJ2-2; D gene uncertain. Trimming shortened V by 2 bases and J by 7 bases, and 8 bases separated the two germline ends. Germline V lookup: CDR1 SGHTA, CDR2 FQGNSA. This CDR3 is 13 amino acids long. For the CDR3, the DNA is TGTGCCAGCAGCTTATCTAAATTCGGGGAGCTGTTTTTT. This gives the protein CASSLSKFGELFF. The full variable domain, rest sourced from reference TRBV7-2 and TRBJ2-2, is GAGVSQSPSNKVTEKGKDVELRCDPISGHTALYWYRQSLGQGLEFLIYFQGNSAPDKSGLPSDRFSAERTGGSVSTLTIQRTQQEDSAVYLCASSLSKFGELFFGEGSRLTVL.

In its sample, this clone was seen once. The rearrangement joins TRBV19 to TRBJ2-1, with TRBD2 identical over 7 bases. Germline CDR1 and CDR2: LNHDA and SQIVND (reference sequence). This CDR3 is built from 16 residues. With 3 bases clipped from V and 3 bases from J, the junction kept 8 bases outside the gene matches. The CDR3 DNA sequence: TGTGCCAGTAGTATTACTGGGGGGGGAGGCTACAATGAGCAGTTCTTC. Residues: CASSITGGGGYNEQFF.

In its sample, this clone was seen once. The same CDR3 is also encoded by other DNA sequences in this sample. This chain joins TRBV4-1 and TRBJ1-2; D not resolved. The CDR3 covers 14 residues. The V and J ends lost 1 base and 2 bases respectively, with 8 bases between them. The germline gives CDR1 MGHRA, CDR2 YSYEKL. The CDR3 loop reads CASSQGGGNYGYTF. CDR3 in DNA: TGCGCCAGCAGCCAAGGGGGAGGAAACTATGGCTACACCTTC.

Only a few counts were recorded for this clone. The chain uses TRBV5-6 and TRBJ2-7, with D tentatively TRBD1 (5 bases). The germline CDR1 and CDR2 sequences are SGHDT and YYEEEE. The CDR3 totals 15 residues. Trimming took 0 bases from V and 3 from J, leaving 13 bases between them. CDR3 in amino acids: CASSLVGQGFYEQYF. CDR3 DNA sequence: TGTGCCAGCAGCTTGGTTGGGCAGGGTTTCTACGAGCAGTACTTC. Supplemented by reference TRBV5-6 and TRBJ2-7, the full variable domain reads DAGVTQSPTHLIKTRGQQVTLRCSPKSGHDTVSWYQQALGQGPQFIFQYYEEEERQRGNFPDRFSGHQFPNYSSELNVNALLLGDSALYLCASSLVGQGFYEQYFGPGTRLTVT.

The rearrangement joins TRBV24-1 to TRBJ2-3, with TRBD1 matching 8 bases. V shed 1 base, J shed 12 bases, and the junction held 11 bases outside the gene matches. From germline, CDR1 is KGHDR and CDR2 SFDVKD. The CDR3 loop spans 15 amino acids. CDR3 in amino acids: CATSDLRLAGGVQYF. CDR3 nucleotides: TGTGCCACCAGTGATTTAAGGCTAGCAGGGGGCGTTCAGTATTTT.

The V call is TRBV6-1, the J call TRBJ1-5, with no clear D. This CDR3 spans 14 amino acids. V shed 1 base and J shed 5 bases, with 9 bases lying between them. The germline CDR1 and CDR2 sequences are MNHNS and SASEGT. The DNA of the CDR3 is TGTGCCAGCAGTGAAGTAGATGATTATCAGCCCCAGCATTTT. Amino acids: CASSEVDDYQPQHF.

This clone was seen just once. This chain joins TRBV28 and TRBJ2-7; D possibly corresponds to TRBD2 (6 bases). Looked up from germline, CDR1 is MDHEN and CDR2 is SYDVKM. Trimming took off 3 bases at V and 3 bases at J, with 15 bases between the two ends. This CDR3 region has 15 residues. The chain's CDR3 is CASSFGGLLSYEQYF. DNA of the CDR3: TGTGCCAGCAGTTTCGGGGGTCTCCTCAGCTACGAGCAGTACTTC.

The chain joins TRBV7-2 to TRBJ1-1; D is perhaps TRBD1 (6 bases). Germline lookup yields CDR1 SGHTA and CDR2 FQGNSA. V lost 6 bases and J lost 2, with 10 bases in between. The CDR3 sequence is 13 residues long. CDR3 loop: CASRDSRNTEAFF. DNA for the CDR3: TGTGCCAGCAGGGACAGCCGAAACACTGAAGCTTTCTTT.

The J gene is TRBJ2-3, the V gene TRBV12-5, with a possible D match to TRBD1 (6 bases). This CDR3 has 18 residues. Germline CDR1 LGHNT, CDR2 FRNRAP. Trimming took off 1 base at V and 2 bases at J, with 19 bases between the two ends. The CDR3 is CASGLASKSGADTDTQYF. The CDR3 DNA reads as TGTGCTAGTGGTTTGGCCTCGAAATCAGGGGCCGACACAGATACGCAGTATTTT.